This T cell receptor beta chain was retrieved from a study of T cell repertoires in cytomegalovirus infection. The CDR3 spans 15 residues. Trimming left V 4 bases short and J 9 bases short, with 19 bases between. TCRdb itself ran the reads through MiXCR, one entry per CDR3 protein. The table has hundreds of thousands of distinct CDR3 sequences, roughly a tenth seen once; the top ten hold approximately 2.3%. The sequencing sample was made of PBMCs. The receptor's source is a human donor in good health (CMV status not recorded). Some clones in this sample may be carry-over from other donors' samples. V and J are TRBV12-3 or TRBV12-4 and TRBJ1-5; tentative D call: TRBD1 (6 bases). The CDR3 DNA sequence: TGTGCCAGCAGTTACCCCGGAGGGGGAAGGTGGCCCCAGCATTTT. It translates to CASSYPGGGRWPQHF.